A selection of T cell receptor beta chains follows, all from one sample in a study of T-cell memory formation after mild COVID-19. TCRdb recomputed calls from the 5' RACE reads with MiXCR, one row per CDR3 protein. The sample holds hundreds of thousands of distinct CDR3 sequences, roughly 15% seen once. Sequenced material: PBMCs or a T cell subset sorted from them (not recorded which). These receptors were collected from a man younger than 35 who had mild COVID-19 (a few samples of this study predate the infection). Cell type and time point are not known. The CDR3 runs from the conserved cysteine through the conserved F or W. The D gene is left open where the match is weak. Clone size, where shown, is once, few, many, or a class for clones that have expanded.

J gene: TRBJ1-4; D gene: .; V gene: TRBV18; clone size: few; CDR3 DNA: TGTGCCAGCTCACCGAACGAGGGACGGTGGAATGAAAAACTGTTTTTT; CDR3 protein: CASSPNEGRWNEKLFF
J gene: TRBJ2-3; D gene: .; V gene: TRBV20-1; clone size: few; CDR3 DNA: TGCAGTGCTAGAGCGTTTCAGGGGATGGGCACAGATACGCAGTATTTT; CDR3 protein: CSARAFQGMGTDTQYF
J gene: TRBJ2-7; D gene: TRBD1; V gene: TRBV5-6; clone size: few; CDR3 DNA: TGTGCCAGCAGCTTGGCCGAGGGGGCGGAAAGCTCCTACGAGCAGTACTTC; CDR3 protein: CASSLAEGAESSYEQYF
J gene: TRBJ2-1; D gene: .; V gene: TRBV2; clone size: few; CDR3 DNA: TGTGCCAGCAGCCCCGCTAGTTCCTACAATGAGCAGTTCTTC; CDR3 protein: CASSPASSYNEQFF
J gene: TRBJ1-5; D gene: .; V gene: TRBV5-6; clone size: .; CDR3 DNA: TGTGCCAGCAGCTTGTGGGGGGCGGGGCAGCCCCAGCATTTT; CDR3 protein: CASSLWGAGQPQHF
J gene: TRBJ2-3; D gene: TRBD2; V gene: TRBV12-3/TRBV12-4; clone size: .; CDR3 DNA: TGTGCCAGCAGTTTTCTAGCGGGGGGGCTCACAGATACGCAGTATTTT; CDR3 protein: CASSFLAGGLTDTQYF
J gene: TRBJ2-3; D gene: TRBD1; V gene: TRBV7-2; clone size: .; CDR3 DNA: TGTGCCAGCAGCTCTTGGACAGGGAACACAGATACGCAGTATTTT; CDR3 protein: CASSSWTGNTDTQYF
J gene: TRBJ2-2; D gene: TRBD2; V gene: TRBV6-5; clone size: .; CDR3 DNA: TGTGCCAGCAGGCCACTTTCTAGCGGGGGTGTGAGCGGGGAGCTGTTTTTT; CDR3 protein: CASRPLSSGGVSGELFF
J gene: TRBJ1-1; D gene: .; V gene: TRBV18; clone size: .; CDR3 DNA: TGTGCCAGCTCACCATGGGACACCGGGCGGGACACTGAAGCTTTCTTT; CDR3 protein: CASSPWDTGRDTEAFF
J gene: TRBJ2-5; D gene: TRBD1; V gene: TRBV5-1; clone size: few; CDR3 DNA: TGCGCCAGCAGCTTCATCGGGACAGACCAAGAGACCCAGTACTTC; CDR3 protein: CASSFIGTDQETQYF
J gene: TRBJ2-3; D gene: .; V gene: TRBV12-3/TRBV12-4; clone size: few; CDR3 DNA: TGTGCCAGCAGTTTAGGGCAGGGTTGGTCAGATACGCAGTATTTT; CDR3 protein: CASSLGQGWSDTQYF
J gene: TRBJ1-5; D gene: .; V gene: TRBV12-3/TRBV12-4; clone size: few; CDR3 DNA: TGTGCCAGCAGCTCGAACAATCAGCCCCAGCATTTT; CDR3 protein: CASSSNNQPQHF
J gene: TRBJ2-1; D gene: TRBD2; V gene: TRBV2; clone size: .; CDR3 DNA: TGTGCCAGCAGTGAGGAATCGACTAGCCGGTCCTACAATGAGCAGTTCTTC; CDR3 protein: CASSEESTSRSYNEQFF
J gene: TRBJ1-1; D gene: .; V gene: TRBV7-2; clone size: few; CDR3 DNA: TGTGCCAGCAGCTTAGCCCCCTGGGAGATGAACACTGAAGCTTTCTTT; CDR3 protein: CASSLAPWEMNTEAFF
J gene: TRBJ1-1; D gene: .; V gene: TRBV11-3; clone size: few; CDR3 DNA: TGTGCCAGCAGCTTTTCGGGGAAAACTGAAGCTTTCTTT; CDR3 protein: CASSFSGKTEAFF
J gene: TRBJ1-2; D gene: .; V gene: TRBV6-2/TRBV6-3; clone size: few; CDR3 DNA: TGTGCCAGCGCACCCAATGCTTGGACAGAGGAGTATGGCTACACCTTC; CDR3 protein: CASAPNAWTEEYGYTF
J gene: TRBJ1-4; D gene: .; V gene: TRBV11-2; clone size: few; CDR3 DNA: TGTGCCAGCAGCGGAAGGGGAGATGAAAAACTGTTTTTT; CDR3 protein: CASSGRGDEKLFF
J gene: TRBJ1-2; D gene: .; V gene: TRBV30; clone size: .; CDR3 DNA: TGTGCCTGGAGGGGCTGGGACGTCTCCAACTATGGCTACACCTTC; CDR3 protein: CAWRGWDVSNYGYTF
J gene: TRBJ2-7; D gene: .; V gene: TRBV30; clone size: many; CDR3 DNA: TGTGCCTGGAGTGTAGGGGCGACGGCCCTGGCCGAGCAGTACTTC; CDR3 protein: CAWSVGATALAEQYF
J gene: TRBJ2-5; D gene: .; V gene: TRBV11-1; clone size: once; CDR3 DNA: TGTGCCAGCAGCCTAGCTAGCGTCGGAGGAGAGACCCAGTACTTC; CDR3 protein: CASSLASVGGETQYF
J gene: TRBJ2-7; D gene: TRBD1; V gene: TRBV2; clone size: few; CDR3 DNA: TGTGCCAGCAGTCTTGACAGGGCTCTCTCCTACGAGCAGTACTTC; CDR3 protein: CASSLDRALSYEQYF